Described below is a single T cell receptor beta chain sequence and its context. Using immunoSEQ multiplex PCR, the repertoire was profiled, and TCRdb retains in-frame clones only, with some absent. The sample carries under 75,000 clones, 85% recorded once. The sample comes from a study of cytomegalovirus exposure and HLA in healthy donors. The CDR3 contains 15 residues. V was trimmed by 2 bases and J by 4 bases, leaving 14 bases between them. Per the germline V gene, CDR1 is KGHSH and CDR2 is LQKENI. V usage is TRBV18 and J usage is TRBJ1-2; D may be TRBD1 (5 bases). The receptor comes from a man younger than 40 in good health and CMV-seronegative. Sequenced: PBMCs. CDR3 DNA sequence: TGTGCCAGCTCACCAACGGCAGGGAGGGGCTATGGCTACACCTTC. This codes for CASSPTAGRGYGYTF.